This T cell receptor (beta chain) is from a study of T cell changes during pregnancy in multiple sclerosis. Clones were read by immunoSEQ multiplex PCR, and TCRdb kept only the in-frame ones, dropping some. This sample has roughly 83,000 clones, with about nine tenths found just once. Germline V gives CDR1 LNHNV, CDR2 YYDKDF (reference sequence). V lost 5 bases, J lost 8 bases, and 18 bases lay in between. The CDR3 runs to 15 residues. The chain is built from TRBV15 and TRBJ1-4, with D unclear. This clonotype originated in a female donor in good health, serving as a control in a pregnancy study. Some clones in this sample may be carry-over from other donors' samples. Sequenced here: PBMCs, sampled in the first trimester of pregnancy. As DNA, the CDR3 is TGTGCCACCAGCGGAGGACCGGGGTTTGGGGAAAAACTGTTTTTT. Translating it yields CATSGGPGFGEKLFF. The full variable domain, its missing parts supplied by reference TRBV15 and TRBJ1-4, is DAMVIQNPRYQVTQFGKPVTLSCSQTLNHNVMYWYQQKSSQAPKLLFHYYDKDFNNEADTPDNFQSRRPNTSFCFLDIRSPGLGDTAMYLCATSGGPGFGEKLFFGSGTQLSVL.